The 5 T cell receptor beta chains in this list originate from one sample, sequenced in a study of HIV-infected patients and healthy controls. Antiretroviral therapy had run roughly three months, about 14 weeks, before follow-up blood collection. No cell fractionation was done, so the repertoire covers all unsorted peripheral blood T cells. Reverse transcription used 500 to 550 ng RNA and constant-region primers for alpha and beta. Alpha and beta chain libraries were made separately by chain-specific third strand synthesis with multiplexing indices. Using its own MiXCR run on the 5' RACE reads, TCRdb lists one record per CDR3 protein. The sample has 19,000 or so distinct CDR3 sequences, under 9% seen once. The sequencing used blood, collected during antiretroviral therapy. All receptors derive from an adult with HIV infection.

This clonotype was observed at least ten times. The chain recombines TRBV27 with TRBJ2-1; D perhaps matches TRBD1 (6 bases). The germline CDR1 and CDR2 sequences are MNHEY and SMNVEV (reference sequence). V was cut by 2 bases and J by 7 bases, with 15 bases left in between. The CDR3 loop spans 15 amino acids. CDR3 coding DNA: TGTGCCAGCAGTTTAAACCGTGGTCAGGGGAATGAGCAGTTCTTC. Its translation: CASSLNRGQGNEQFF.

At least ten counts were recorded for this clonotype. CDR3 bases: TGTGCCAGCAGCGTCGATAGCAATCAGCCCCAGCATTTT. Its translation is CASSVDSNQPQHF. The chain recombines TRBV11-1 with TRBJ1-5; D uncertain. The germline CDR1 and CDR2 sequences are SGHAT and FQDESV (reference sequence). This CDR3 is built from 13 residues. Trimming took 5 bases from V and 0 from J, leaving 5 bases between them.

This clonotype has a count of ten or more. The chain links TRBV4-2 to TRBJ1-5; perhaps TRBD1 as D (6 bases). In germline, CDR1 is LGHNA, CDR2 YNFKEQ. The germline V and J ends were trimmed by 1 base and 1 base, with 11 bases remaining between them. This CDR3 is built from 16 residues. For the CDR3, the DNA is TGTGCCAGCAGCCAAGTGGAGGGGGGGAGCAATCAGCCCCAGCATTTT. This translates into CASSQVEGGSNQPQHF.

The chain couples TRBV11-2 to TRBJ1-1, with D hard to call. CDR3 size: 15 residues. Trimming removed 4 bases from V and 6 bases from J, with 18 bases in between. The V gene's germline CDR1 is SGHAT and CDR2 FQNNGV. CDR3 sequence (DNA): TGTGCCAGCAGCTCCCGGGGTTCCGGGGTAGCTGAAGCTTTCTTT. This translates into CASSSRGSGVAEAFF.

The table lists this clonotype with many counts. The germline gene is not matched at one end of the junction; a read error may be the cause. CDR3: CASSSGLAGATF. CDR3 bases: TGTGCCAGCAGCTCGGGACTAGCGGGAGCCACGTTC. This sequence joins TRBV7-9 and TRBJ2-7; 14 bases map to TRBD2. The CDR3 sequence is 12 residues long. The germline V gene has CDR1 SEHNR and CDR2 FQNEAQ (reference sequence).